This section outlines one T cell receptor (beta chain) sequence together with its context. These data originate in a study of technical replicates of blood from several donors. Germline assignment: CDR1 SGHVS and CDR2 FQNEAQ. The CDR3 runs 15 residues. V lost 2 bases to trimming and J lost 1 base; unmatched junction nucleotides: 4. Generated by immunoSEQ multiplex PCR, the TCRdb table keeps only in-frame clones and is missing some. The table lists tens of thousands of clones, 95% of them singletons, with just over 0.25% in the top ten. What was sequenced was T cells isolated from PBMCs. The source of this sequence is a human donor in good health. The chain links TRBV7-8 to TRBJ2-5; TRBD2 aligns across 7 bases. The CDR3 is CASSLRPSGQETQYF. The DNA of the CDR3 is TGTGCCAGCAGCTTACGCCCTAGCGGCCAAGAGACCCAGTACTTC.